What follows are 21 T cell receptor beta chains derived from one specimen sequenced in a study of blood T cell repertoires in COVID-19. Clones were sequenced by immunoSEQ multiplex PCR, and TCRdb holds only the in-frame ones, with some missing. The table lists about 72,000 clones, roughly 82% of them singletons. The specimen sequenced was peripheral blood. The receptors were gathered from a human donor in a cohort sampled during active COVID-19.

V is TRBV4-1 and J is TRBJ1-3; D not certain. This CDR3 comprises 15 residues. Trimming stripped 4 bases from V and 2 bases from J, with 12 bases between. The germline V gene encodes CDR1 MGHRA and CDR2 YSYEKL. In DNA form, the CDR3 reads TGCGCCAGCAGCCCTCGAGGACTGACTGGAAACACCATATATTTT. This encodes CASSPRGLTGNTIYF.

The rearrangement uses TRBV5-6 and TRBJ1-6; 8 bases match TRBD1. Germline V gene lookup returns CDR1 SGHDT and CDR2 YYEEEE. CDR3 length equals 14 residues. V shed 6 bases and J 6 bases; nucleotides not matched to a gene: 5. The CDR3 protein is CASIRTGRNSPLHF. In DNA form, the CDR3 reads TGTGCCAGCATCCGGACAGGGCGTAATTCACCCCTCCACTTT.

V usage is TRBV14 and J usage is TRBJ1-2; tentatively, D is TRBD1 (6 bases). The CDR3 spans 15 residues. The germline gives CDR1 SGHDN, CDR2 FVKESK. Trimming left V 0 bases short and J 3 bases short, with 11 bases between. In DNA, the CDR3 is TGTGCCAGCAGCCAAGATTGGGCAGGGGACTATGGCTACACCTTC. Its translation is CASSQDWAGDYGYTF.

The chain employs TRBV4-2 and TRBJ1-6; unclear D gene. Germline assignment: CDR1 LGHNA and CDR2 YNFKEQ. The V end was cut by 3 bases, the J end by 5 bases, with 5 bases between. The CDR3 totals 13 residues. This CDR3 reads CASSQENNSPLHF. CDR3 DNA: TGTGCCAGCAGCCAGGAGAATAATTCACCCCTCCACTTT.

The CDR3 bases are TGTGCCAGCAGCAACAGGGATGGGGACACTGAAGCTTTCTTT. It is translated as CASSNRDGDTEAFF. The rearrangement links TRBV7-9 to TRBJ1-1; D is possibly TRBD1 (6 bases). Germline V gene sequence: CDR1 SEHNR, CDR2 FQNEAQ (reference sequence). The CDR3 is made up of 14 amino acids. V was cut by 5 bases and J by 3 bases, with 13 bases left in between.

V gene TRBV5-6 combines with J gene TRBJ1-5; TRBD1 matches at 8 bases. V lost 3 bases to trimming and J lost 6 bases; unmatched junction nucleotides: 5. Looked up from germline, CDR1 is SGHDT and CDR2 is YYEEEE. This CDR3 contains 14 residues. The CDR3 nucleotides are TGTGCCAGCAGCTCTGACAGGGGAGGTCAGCCCCAGCATTTT. This gives the protein CASSSDRGGQPQHF.

The chain is built from TRBV20-1 and TRBJ1-5, with TRBD1 matching 9 bases. CDR3 length: 14 residues. From germline, CDR1 is DFQATT and CDR2 SNEGSKA (reference sequence). With 3 bases clipped from V and 5 bases from J, the junction kept 5 bases outside the gene matches. The chain's CDR3 is CSASRQGGDQPQHF. The DNA for the CDR3 is TGCAGTGCTAGTAGACAGGGGGGTGATCAGCCCCAGCATTTT.

The chain carries TRBV3-1 (or the pseudogene TRBV3-2) and TRBJ2-7, with TRBD2 identical over 10 bases. J lost 0 bases, V lost 6 bases, and 2 bases had no gene match. The V gene's germline CDR1 is LGHDT and CDR2 YNNKEL (reference sequence). This CDR3 comprises 14 residues. The CDR3 bases are TGTGCCAGCAGTAGCGGGGGGCTCTCCTACGAGCAGTACTTC. Protein product: CASSSGGLSYEQYF.

V is TRBV6-5 and J is TRBJ2-1; TRBD1 matches at 7 bases. This CDR3 has 15 amino acids. After removal of 5 bases from V and 4 bases from J, the junction contained 8 bases not matched to a gene. Germline V gene sequence: CDR1 MNHEY, CDR2 SVGAGI. In nucleotides, the CDR3 is TGTGCCAGCAGTACAACAGGGGTCGGATACAATGAGCAGTTCTTC. Protein: CASSTTGVGYNEQFF.

The chain's CDR3 is CASTLGRTVIEGYTF. The CDR3 bases are TGTGCCAGCACCCTCGGACGGACAGTAATCGAGGGCTACACCTTC. The chain joins TRBV6-6 to TRBJ1-2, with D perhaps matching TRBD1 (6 bases). Deletions cut 7 bases from V and 8 bases from J, with 23 bases between. The CDR3 covers 15 residues. Germline CDR1 is MNHNY and CDR2 is SVGAGI (reference sequence).

V usage is TRBV18 and J usage is TRBJ2-6; tentatively, D is TRBD1 (6 bases). Trimming removed 2 bases at V and 2 bases at J, with 10 bases between. The V gene's germline CDR1 is KGHSH and CDR2 LQKENI. The CDR3 contains 16 residues. CDR3 amino acids: CASSPTGQPGANVLTF. DNA of the CDR3: TGTGCCAGCTCACCAACCGGACAGCCTGGGGCCAACGTCCTGACTTTC.

The genes are TRBV2 and TRBJ1-5; possibly TRBD1 for D (6 bases). V gave up 4 bases and J gave up 0 bases, with 22 bases separating them. CDR1 is SNHLY and CDR2 is FYNNEI in the germline V gene. The CDR3 runs to 19 residues. CDR3 bases: TGTGCCAGCAGTGGTTTAGACAGGTTTTCCATGGATAGCAATCAGCCCCAGCATTTT. Its translation: CASSGLDRFSMDSNQPQHF.

CDR3 region: CASSPRGQGLWEQYF. CDR3 nucleotide sequence: TGTGCCAGCAGCCCAAGAGGACAGGGTCTGTGGGAGCAGTACTTC. This chain links TRBV11-2 with TRBJ2-7; the match to TRBD1 covers 8 bases. The junction had 13 bases not matched to a gene; V was cut back by 5 bases and J by 7 bases. This CDR3 contains 15 residues. CDR1 and CDR2 (germline): SGHAT, FQNNGV.

V is TRBV11-3 and J is TRBJ2-2, with TRBD2 matching over 7 bases. With V trimmed by 1 base and J by 6 bases, 5 bases remained unmatched. In germline, CDR1 is SGHNT, CDR2 YENEEA. The CDR3 extends over 15 amino acids. The CDR3 loop reads CASSLGGGLPGELFF. As DNA, the CDR3 is TGTGCCAGCAGCTTAGGCGGGGGTCTACCCGGGGAGCTGTTTTTT.

Turning to this clone: Mismatch with germline at one junction end may stem from a read error. V gene TRBV7-7 combines with J gene TRBJ2-1; 13 positions agree with TRBD2. There are 15 residues in the CDR3. CDR1 is SSHAT and CDR2 is FNYEAQ in the germline V gene (reference sequence). Here the CDR3 reads CASSPWTSGGDEQFF. CDR3 sequence (DNA): TGTGCTAGCAGCCCGTGGACTAGCGGGGGCGATGAGCAGTTCTTC.

The V gene is TRBV2, the J gene TRBJ1-2; D gene ambiguous. CDR3 length equals 12 residues. V was trimmed by 6 bases and J by 8 bases, leaving 13 bases between them. Germline assignment: CDR1 SNHLY and CDR2 FYNNEI. For the CDR3, the DNA is TGTGCCAGCAGCCGCAACGGGAACGGCTACACCTTC. Translated: CASSRNGNGYTF.

The chain joins TRBV9 to TRBJ2-7; D is undetermined. Germline-derived CDR1 and CDR2 are SGDLS and YYNGEE. Trimming took 0 bases from V and 0 from J, leaving 10 bases between them. The length of the CDR3 is 15 residues. In nucleotides, the CDR3 is TGTGCCAGCAGCGTAGGTAGCTCTAGCTCCTACGAGCAGTACTTC. It codes for CASSVGSSSSYEQYF.

This chain joins TRBV5-6 and TRBJ1-1, with a weak D call TRBD1 (5 bases). The V gene's germline CDR1 is SGHDT and CDR2 YYEEEE. The V end lost 5 bases, the J end lost 11 bases, and 16 bases lay between the germline ends. This CDR3 comprises 12 residues. The CDR3 region is CASSLLGGPAFF. For the CDR3, the DNA is TGTGCCAGCAGTCTCCTGGGGGGTCCCGCTTTCTTT.

This clone appeared a single time. This chain links TRBV7-6 with TRBJ2-7; no clear D gene. The CDR3 is made up of 13 amino acids. V gave up 1 base and J gave up 2 bases, with 6 bases separating them. Germline V gives CDR1 SGHVS, CDR2 FNYEAQ. The CDR3: CASSLEDTYEQYF. The CDR3 coding sequence is TGTGCCAGCAGCTTAGAAGACACCTACGAGCAGTACTTC.

Details on this clone: Other DNA sequences within the sample encode an identical CDR3. This chain uses TRBV7-2 with TRBJ1-5; D unclear. V was cut by 3 bases and J by 4 bases, with 7 bases left in between. Germline CDR1 is SGHTA and CDR2 is FQGNSA. The CDR3 has 13 residues. The CDR3: CASSFGGNQPQHF. CDR3 nucleotide sequence: TGTGCCAGCAGCTTCGGAGGGAATCAGCCCCAGCATTTT.

V and J are TRBV21-1 and TRBJ2-3; TRBD2, the table's D call, was not compared with the DNA. TRBV21-1 is tagged as a pseudogene. This CDR3 contains 16 residues. DNA of the CDR3: TGTGCCAGCAGCACCCGACTAGCGGGGGGTACAGATACGCAGTATTTT. It yields the protein CASSTRLAGGTDTQYF.